This TCR beta chain was sequenced for a study of T-cell memory formation after mild COVID-19. This CDR3 comprises 14 residues. The germline gives CDR1 SGDLS, CDR2 YYNGEE. Trimming shortened V by 0 bases and J by 4 bases, and 10 bases separated the two germline ends. TCRalpha and TCRbeta libraries used 5'RACE with constant-segment primers and UMIs. TCRdb passed the 5' RACE reads through MiXCR, listing each CDR3 protein once. The table shows around 430,000 distinct CDR3 sequences, with around a sixth occurring only once. Study-level results: Confirmation was lacking for SARS-CoV-2 specificity of second-wave clones that peaked on day 37.

As to this clonotype: The antigen is undetermined.

The chain carries TRBV9 and TRBJ1-2; D might be TRBD1 (5 bases). The receptor comes from a man aged 18 to 30 who had mild COVID-19 (a few samples of this study predate the infection). Cell type and time point are not known. Input material: PBMCs or a T cell subset sorted from them (not recorded which). The CDR3 here is CASSVVSGGYGYTF. CDR3 coding DNA: TGTGCCAGCAGCGTAGTATCGGGGGGCTATGGCTACACCTTC.